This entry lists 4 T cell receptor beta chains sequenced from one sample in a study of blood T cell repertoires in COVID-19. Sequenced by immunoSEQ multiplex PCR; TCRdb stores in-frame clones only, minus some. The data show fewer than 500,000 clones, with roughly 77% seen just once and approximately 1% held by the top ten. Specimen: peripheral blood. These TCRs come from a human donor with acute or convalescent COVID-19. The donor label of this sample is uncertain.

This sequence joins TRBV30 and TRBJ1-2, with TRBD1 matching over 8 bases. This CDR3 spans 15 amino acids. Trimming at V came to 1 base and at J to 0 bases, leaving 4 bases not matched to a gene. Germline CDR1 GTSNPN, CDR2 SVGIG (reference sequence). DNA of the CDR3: TGTGCCTGGAGTGAACAGACAGGGGCTAACTATGGCTACACCTTC. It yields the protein CAWSEQTGANYGYTF.

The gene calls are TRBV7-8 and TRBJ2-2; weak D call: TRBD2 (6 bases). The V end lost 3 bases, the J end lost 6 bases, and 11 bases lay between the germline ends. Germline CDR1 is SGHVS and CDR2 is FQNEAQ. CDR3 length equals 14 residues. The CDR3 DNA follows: TGTGCCAGCAGCTTTTTGGGGGGAGCCGGGGAGCTGTTTTTT. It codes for CASSFLGGAGELFF.

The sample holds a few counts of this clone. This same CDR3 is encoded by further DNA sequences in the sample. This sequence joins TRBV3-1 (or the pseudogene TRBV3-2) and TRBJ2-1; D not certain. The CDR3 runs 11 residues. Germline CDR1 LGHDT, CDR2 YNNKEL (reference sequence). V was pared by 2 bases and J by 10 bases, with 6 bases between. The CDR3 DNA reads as TGTGCCAGCAGCCAAAGTAGAGAGCAGTTCTTC. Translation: CASSQSREQFF.

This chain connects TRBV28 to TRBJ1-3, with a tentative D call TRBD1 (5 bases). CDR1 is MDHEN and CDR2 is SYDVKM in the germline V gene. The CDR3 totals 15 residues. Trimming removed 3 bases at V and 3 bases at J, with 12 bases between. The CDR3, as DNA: TGTGCCAGCAGTTTGCAGGGTCTAGGTGGAAACACCATATATTTT. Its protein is CASSLQGLGGNTIYF.